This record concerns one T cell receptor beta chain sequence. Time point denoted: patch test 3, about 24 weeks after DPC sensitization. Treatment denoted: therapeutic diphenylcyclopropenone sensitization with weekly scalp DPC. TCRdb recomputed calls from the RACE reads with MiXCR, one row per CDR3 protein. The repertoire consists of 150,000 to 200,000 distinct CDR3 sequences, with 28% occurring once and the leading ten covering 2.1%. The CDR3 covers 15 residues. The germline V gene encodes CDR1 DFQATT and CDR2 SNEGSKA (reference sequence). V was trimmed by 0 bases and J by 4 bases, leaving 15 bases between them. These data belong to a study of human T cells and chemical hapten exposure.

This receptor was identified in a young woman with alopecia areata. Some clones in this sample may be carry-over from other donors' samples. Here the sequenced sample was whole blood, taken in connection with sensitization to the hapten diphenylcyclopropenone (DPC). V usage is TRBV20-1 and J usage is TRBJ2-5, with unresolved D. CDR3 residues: CSARDMIGLSETQYF. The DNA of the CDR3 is TGCAGTGCTAGAGATATGATAGGTTTATCAGAGACCCAGTACTTC.